Presented here are 4 T cell receptor beta chains from one specimen sequenced in a study of blood T cell repertoires in COVID-19. Here immunoSEQ multiplex PCR was the method, and the copy in TCRdb shows in-frame clones only, minus some. The repertoire holds 150,000 to 200,000 clones, more than 75% seen once, with about 5.6% in the top ten. The sequencing sample was made of PBMCs or T cells enriched from blood (not recorded which). The receptors shown here come from a middle-aged man who had recovered from COVID-19.

This clone was seen a few times. The chain joins TRBV30 to TRBJ1-2, with D possibly matching TRBD1 (5 bases). This CDR3 has 12 residues. Trimming pared 5 bases from V and 11 bases from J, leaving 18 bases between. Germline CDR1 and CDR2: GTSNPN and SVGIG (reference sequence). CDR3 nucleotide sequence: TGTGCCTGGGACAGTTCGGCTCAGGTGTACACCTTC. Protein: CAWDSSAQVYTF.

The chain employs TRBV7-2 and TRBJ2-3; D not certain. The length of the CDR3 is 12 residues. Trimming stripped 2 bases from V and 5 bases from J, with 5 bases between. Germline CDR1 SGHTA, CDR2 FQGNSA. CDR3 nucleotides: TGTGCCAGCAGCTTAATCATAGATACGCAGTATTTT. Protein product: CASSLIIDTQYF. Complete variable domain (other parts from reference TRBV7-2 and TRBJ2-3): GAGVSQSPSNKVTEKGKDVELRCDPISGHTALYWYRQSLGQGLEFLIYFQGNSAPDKSGLPSDRFSAERTGGSVSTLTIQRTQQEDSAVYLCASSLIIDTQYFGPGTRLTVL.

The genes are TRBV19 and TRBJ1-3; the D gene is possibly TRBD1 (6 bases). Germline-derived CDR1 and CDR2 are LNHDA and SQIVND (reference sequence). Trimming removed 5 bases from V and 3 bases from J, with 14 bases in between. This CDR3 has 15 residues. The CDR3 reads CASSAQGSRGNTIYF. The CDR3 region has the DNA TGTGCCAGTAGTGCTCAGGGGAGCCGTGGAAACACCATATATTTT.

This chain joins TRBV5-1 and TRBJ1-2; D gene unclear. Germline CDR1 SGHRS, CDR2 YFSETQ. V gave up 0 bases and J gave up 7 bases, with 7 bases separating them. The CDR3 length is 12 residues. The CDR3 sequence: CASSLGTGGYTF. Written as DNA, the CDR3 is TGCGCCAGCAGCTTGGGAACGGGTGGCTACACCTTC.